This T cell receptor beta chain originates from a study of T cell repertoires in cytomegalovirus infection. Study-level information: Indicated by public TCR beta signatures were CMV infection and matching HLA type.

This CDR3 is built from 14 residues. V was clipped by 2 bases and J by 0 bases, with 6 bases between them. TCRdb fed the reads into MiXCR, producing one record per CDR3 protein. The sample holds about 740,000 distinct CDR3 sequences, around 30% seen once. About this clonotype itself: Antigen unknown.

The rearrangement uses TRBV12-3 or TRBV12-4 and TRBJ2-3; D is unclear. This TCR derives from a human donor in good health (CMV status not recorded). Some clones in this sample may be carry-over from other donors' samples. The starting material was cultured PBMCs, obtained from culture after CMV antigen stimulation. CDR3 region: CASSLFLSTDTQYF. In DNA, the CDR3 is TGTGCCAGCAGTTTATTTCTTAGCACAGATACGCAGTATTTT.